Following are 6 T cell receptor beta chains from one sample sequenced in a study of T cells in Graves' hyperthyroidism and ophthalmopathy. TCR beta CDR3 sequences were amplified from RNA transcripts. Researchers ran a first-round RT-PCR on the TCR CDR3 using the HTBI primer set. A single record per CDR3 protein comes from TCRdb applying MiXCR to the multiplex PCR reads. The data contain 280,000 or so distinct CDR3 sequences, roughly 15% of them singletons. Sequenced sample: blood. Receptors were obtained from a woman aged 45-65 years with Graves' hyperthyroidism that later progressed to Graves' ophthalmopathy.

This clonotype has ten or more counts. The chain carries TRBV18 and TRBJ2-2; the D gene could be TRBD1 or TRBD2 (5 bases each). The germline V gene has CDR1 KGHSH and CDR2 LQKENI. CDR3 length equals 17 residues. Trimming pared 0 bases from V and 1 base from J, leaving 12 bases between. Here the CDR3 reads CASSPPTGTENTGELFF. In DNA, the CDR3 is TGTGCCAGCTCACCACCTACCGGGACGGAGAACACCGGGGAGCTGTTTTTT.

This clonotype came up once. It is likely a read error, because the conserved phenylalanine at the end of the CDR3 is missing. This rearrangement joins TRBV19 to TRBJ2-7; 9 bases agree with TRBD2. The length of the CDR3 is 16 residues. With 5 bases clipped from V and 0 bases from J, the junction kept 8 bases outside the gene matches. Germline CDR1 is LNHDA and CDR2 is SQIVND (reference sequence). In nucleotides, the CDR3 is TGTGCCAGTAGTCCCGGTCCGGGACTAGCCTCCTACGAGCAGTACCTC. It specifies CASSPGPGLASYEQYL.

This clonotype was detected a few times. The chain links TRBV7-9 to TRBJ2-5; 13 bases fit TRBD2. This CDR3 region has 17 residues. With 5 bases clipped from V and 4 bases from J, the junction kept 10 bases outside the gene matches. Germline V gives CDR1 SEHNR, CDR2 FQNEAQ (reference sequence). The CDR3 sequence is CASSPRTSGRWGETQYF. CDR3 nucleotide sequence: TGTGCCAGCAGCCCCCGGACTAGCGGGAGATGGGGAGAGACCCAGTACTTC. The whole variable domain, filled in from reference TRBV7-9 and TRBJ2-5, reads DTGVSQNPRHKITKRGQNVTFRCDPISEHNRLYWYRQTLGQGPEFLTYFQNEAQLEKSRLLSDRFSAERPKGSFSTLEIQRTEQGDSAMYLCASSPRTSGRWGETQYFGPGTRLLVL.

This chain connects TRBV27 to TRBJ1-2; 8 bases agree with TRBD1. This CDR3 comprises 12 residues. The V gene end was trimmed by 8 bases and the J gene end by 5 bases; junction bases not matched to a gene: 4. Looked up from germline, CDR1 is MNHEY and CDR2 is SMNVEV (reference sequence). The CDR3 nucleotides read TGTGCCAGCCCCAGGACAGGGTATGGCTACACCTTC. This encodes CASPRTGYGYTF.

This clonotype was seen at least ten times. Here the CDR3 DNA reads TGCAGTGCTAGTGATAGGGACGGGAAAAATCAGCCCCAGCATTTT. Encoded protein: CSASDRDGKNQPQHF. The V and J genes are TRBV20-1 and TRBJ1-5, with D perhaps matching TRBD1 (5 bases). From germline, CDR1 is DFQATT and CDR2 SNEGSKA (reference sequence). With 3 bases removed from V and 4 bases from J, the gap between germline ends came to 16 bases. There are 15 residues in the CDR3.

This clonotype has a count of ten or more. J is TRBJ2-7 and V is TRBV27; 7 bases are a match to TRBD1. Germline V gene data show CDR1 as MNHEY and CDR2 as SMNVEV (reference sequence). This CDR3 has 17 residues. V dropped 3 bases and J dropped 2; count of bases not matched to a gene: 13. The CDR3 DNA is TGTGCCAGCAGTTTCTTCCCCCGTCGAGGGGGCGCCTACGAGCAGTACTTC. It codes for CASSFFPRRGGAYEQYF.